This T cell receptor (beta chain) was profiled in a study of technical replicates of blood from four donors. TCRdb keeps only in-frame clones here, not all; method: immunoSEQ multiplex PCR. The sample lists 85,000 to 100,000 clones, approximately 95% occurring once. CDR1 is SGHNT, CDR2 YYREEE, per germline (reference sequence). The ends were cut back, 0 bases at V and 5 bases at J, with 14 bases in the middle. There are 15 residues in the CDR3. The chain combines TRBV5-4 with TRBJ2-5; D might be TRBD2 (7 bases). Specimen: T cells isolated from PBMCs. This clonotype was obtained from a human donor in good health. The CDR3 DNA reads as TGTGCCAGCAGCTTGGCGGGCGGGGGCTGGGAGACCCAGTACTTC. It encodes CASSLAGGGWETQYF.